The entry that follows covers one TCR beta chain sequence. In the original processing: Cell counts per sample came from amplifying reference gene primers. Method: immunoSEQ multiplex PCR; TCRdb's copy keeps in-frame clones and lacks some. From that table come the V and J calls and clone size; the DNA was used to work out D and trimming. The sample consists of over 25,000 clones, roughly 88% of them appearing once. This entry belongs to a study of blood T cell repertoires in COVID-19. Turning to the study itself: Researchers got acute and convalescent COVID-19 samples from the United States, Italy and Spain. Nucleic acid was either cDNA or gDNA, and it came from T cells, B-cell-depleted T cells, or PBMCs.

The length of the CDR3 is 13 residues. V lost 8 bases, J lost 8 bases, and 15 bases lay in between. Looked up from germline, CDR1 is LNHDA and CDR2 is SQIVND (reference sequence). This rearrangement joins TRBV19 to TRBJ1-4; D might be TRBD1 (5 bases). The source material was peripheral blood. This TCR derives from a man between 65 and 79 years old with acute or convalescent COVID-19. CDR3 coding DNA: TGTGCCAGTCAAGCGGGGGAGGACGAAAAACTGTTTTTT. Translation gives CASQAGEDEKLFF.